This is a list of T cell receptor beta chains from one sample in a study of radiotherapy plus CTLA-4 blockade in lung cancer. Assay used: immunoSEQ multiplex PCR; TCRdb lists only in-frame clones, some missing. The data contain about 98,000 clones, 75% to 85% of them singletons. The sequencing here drew on peripheral blood, taken from a patient treated with radiotherapy plus ipilimumab. The receptors come from a human donor with non-small cell lung cancer who had a partial response to radiotherapy plus ipilimumab. Both conserved end residues are part of each CDR3.

TRBJ1-1 TRBV6-5 CASTLQGSTEAFF
TRBJ1-1 TRBV4-2 CASSQDRGTEAFF
TRBJ1-3 TRBV9 CASSVGSSGNTIYF
TRBJ1-4 TRBV29-1 CSVGQTQGANEKLFF
TRBJ2-2 TRBV5-4 CASSQAPAGGTGELFF
TRBJ2-1 TRBV7-3 CASSSGGGLVQFF
TRBJ2-7 TRBV6-5 CASSLGLLPFYEQYF
TRBJ2-2 TRBV4-2 CASSQEFLGANTGELFF
TRBJ1-1 TRBV19 CASSMGRYRNTEAFF
TRBJ2-3 TRBV7-7 CASSLRWGGGDTQYF
TRBJ2-3 TRBV6-5 CASSPRTRTDTQYF
TRBJ1-2 TRBV18 CASSPETAVSNYGYTF
TRBJ2-5 TRBV2 CASRRSGGTQETQYF
TRBJ1-2 TRBV7-9 CASSYLPTANYGYTF
TRBJ1-1 TRBV7-9 CASSPTVNTEAFF
TRBJ2-5 TRBV6-1 CASSEVSWTSGSWGETQYF
TRBJ2-6 TRBV19 CASRQGSGANVLTF
TRBJ2-7 TRBV2 CASSEGGSKQSYEQYF
TRBJ2-7 TRBV11-2 CASSLASGEGYEQYF
TRBJ2-5 TRBV9 CASSANAGTAQETQYF
TRBJ1-4 TRBV18 CASSPSRGTATNEKLFF
TRBJ1-2 TRBV7-9 CASSILGTGEGYTF
TRBJ2-3 TRBV11-2 CASSGTSGSTDTQYF
TRBJ1-3 TRBV5-6 CASSSYSFSGNTIYF
TRBJ1-2 TRBV19 CASSTNFDSNYGYTF
TRBJ1-4 TRBV19 CASSAPGQAATNEKLFF
TRBJ1-1 TRBV28 CASSLQGPGAFF